The 10 T cell receptor beta chains given below trace back to one sample, sequenced in a study of T cell clonality in common variable immunodeficiency. General study points: Fewer deletions and N-nucleotide insertions were reportedly seen in common variable immunodeficiency TCR beta sequences.

Their recognized antigens are unknown. The repertoire was sequenced with immunoSEQ multiplex PCR; TCRdb's copy has only in-frame clones and lacks some. The table lists around 19,000 clones, with no singletons. Sample: peripheral blood mononuclear cells. The receptors shown here come from a human donor with common variable immunodeficiency.

This clone turned up a few times. Read coverage stops 3 residues before the CDR3 terminus; the germline J gene supplies the remainder. This chain links TRBV19 with TRBJ2-3; 8 bases agree with TRBD1. There are 14 residues in the CDR3. Germline lookup yields CDR1 LNHDA and CDR2 SQIVND (reference sequence). Trimming took 6 bases from V and 3 from J; bases not matched to a gene: 5. The CDR3 region is CASRNQGATDTQYF. Partial CDR3 DNA: TGTGCCAGTAGGAACCAGGGGGCAACAGATACG. The whole variable domain, filled in from reference TRBV19 and TRBJ2-3, reads DGGITQSPKYLFRKEGQNVTLSCEQNLNHDAMYWYRQDPGQGLRLIYYSQIVNDFQKGDIAEGYSVSREKKESFPLTVTSAQKNPTAFYLCASRNQGATDTQYFGPGTRLTVL.

This clone came up a few times. The read halts 3 residues ahead of the CDR3 end, with the missing end drawn from the germline J gene. This chain connects TRBV19 to TRBJ2-1; TRBD2 agrees at 7 bases. CDR1 is LNHDA, CDR2 SQIVND, per germline (reference sequence). V shed 3 bases, J shed 0 bases, and the junction held 2 bases outside the gene matches. This CDR3 comprises 15 residues. CDR3 in amino acids: CASSMVAGSYNEQFF. CDR3 DNA (partial): TGTGCCAGTAGTATGGTAGCGGGCTCCTACAATGAG.

This clone is categorized as medium-sized. The sequence runs out 3 residues before the end of the CDR3; the remainder is reconstructed from the germline J gene. V is TRBV12-3 or TRBV12-4 and J is TRBJ1-5; the match to TRBD1 covers 9 bases. V dropped 1 base and J dropped 6; count of bases not matched to a gene: 7. The CDR3 consists of 16 residues. The chain's CDR3 is CASSLGTGGSRQPQHF. CDR3 DNA, as far as it was read: TGTGCCAGCAGTTTAGGTACAGGGGGCAGTCGTCAGCCC.

This clone was seen more than once but under ten times. The read ends 3 residues before the CDR3 terminus; that terminus is restored from the germline J gene. The chain employs TRBV19 and TRBJ2-5, with a possible D match to TRBD2 (5 bases). Per the germline V gene, CDR1 is LNHDA and CDR2 is SQIVND (reference sequence). The CDR3 spans 15 residues. Deletions cut 5 bases from V and 5 bases from J, with 18 bases between. CDR3 in amino acids: CASSALPGRGETQYF. The CDR3 bases that were read are TGTGCCAGTAGTGCCCTACCGGGGAGAGGGGAGACC.

About this clone itself: The read ends 3 residues before the CDR3 terminus; that terminus is restored from the germline J gene. The chain couples TRBV19 to TRBJ1-4; TRBD1 matches at 7 bases. CDR1 is LNHDA and CDR2 is SQIVND in the germline V gene (reference sequence). This CDR3 is built from 16 residues. V dropped 0 bases and J dropped 9; count of bases not matched to a gene: 10. The CDR3 region is CASSIDAPGQSQKLFF. The part of the CDR3 DNA that was read is TGTGCCAGTAGTATAGATGCCCCGGGACAGAGTCAAAAA.

A few counts support this clone. The read comes to an end 3 residues before the CDR3 does, leaving the germline J gene to fill in the end. V gene TRBV30 combines with J gene TRBJ2-7; 7 bases align to TRBD1. There are 15 residues in the CDR3. The germline gives CDR1 GTSNPN, CDR2 SVGIG (reference sequence). V dropped 0 bases and J dropped 0; count of bases not matched to a gene: 5. CDR3 bases read: TGTGCCTGGAGTGTAGGGACAGTGAGCTCCTACGAG. Its translation: CAWSVGTVSSYE. From start to end, the CDR3 is CAWSVGTVSSYEQYF.

CDR3 loop: CASSPPAKETQYF. The sequenced CDR3 bases are TGTGCCAGCTCACCACCAGCCAAAGAGACC. The chain combines TRBV18 with TRBJ2-5; D gene ambiguous. The observed sequence ends 3 residues before the CDR3 terminus, with the missing tail filled in from the germline J gene. The V gene lost 0 bases and the J gene lost 3 bases, with 5 bases spanning the gap. Germline lookup yields CDR1 KGHSH and CDR2 LQKENI. This CDR3 has 13 residues.

This clone was counted a few times. The read terminates 3 residues ahead of where the CDR3 ends, so the germline J gene completes it. This rearrangement joins TRBV5-1 to TRBJ1-1, with a weak D call TRBD1 (5 bases). This CDR3 spans 14 amino acids. The germline gives CDR1 SGHRS, CDR2 YFSETQ. V was pared by 4 bases and J by 4 bases, with 14 bases between. CDR3 DNA (partial): TGCGCCAGCAGCCTCCCGGGGGGGAGCACTGAA. Translated: CASSLPGGSTE. The complete CDR3 protein is CASSLPGGSTEAFF. The full variable domain, its missing parts supplied by reference TRBV5-1 and TRBJ1-1, is KAGVTQTPRYLIKTRGQQVTLSCSPISGHRSVSWYQQTPGQGLQFLFEYFSETQRNKGNFPGRFSGRQFSNSRSEMNVSTLELGDSALYLCASSLPGGSTEAFFGQGTRLTVV.

As for this clone: The read stops 3 residues short of the end of the CDR3; the missing end is completed from the germline J gene. The gene calls are TRBV19 and TRBJ2-2; D might be TRBD1 (5 bases). V lost 3 bases to trimming and J lost 0 bases, with 14 bases between them. The CDR3 is 17 amino acids. Germline assignment: CDR1 LNHDA and CDR2 SQIVND (reference sequence). Partial CDR3 DNA: TGTGCCAGTAGTATGAGACAGTCCAGGGCGAACACCGGGGAG. This sequence encodes CASSMRQSRANTGE. The whole CDR3 sequence is CASSMRQSRANTGELFF.

Comments on this clone: The read terminates 3 residues ahead of where the CDR3 ends, so the germline J gene completes it. The chain has TRBV5-1 and TRBJ2-5; 8 bases are shared with TRBD2. Germline V gene lookup returns CDR1 SGHRS and CDR2 YFSETQ. V gave up 3 bases and J gave up 3 bases; unmatched junction bases: 4. CDR3 length: 14 residues. The CDR3 here is CASSYGTREETQYF. CDR3 DNA, as far as it was read: TGCGCCAGCAGCTACGGGACTAGAGAAGAGACC.